The rows below give T cell receptor beta chains drawn from one sample of a study of blood T cell repertoires in COVID-19. The table came from immunoSEQ multiplex PCR; TCRdb's copy has only in-frame clones and leaves some out. The sample contains fewer than 40,000 clones, 91% of which appear only once. The sequenced sample consisted of peripheral blood. The receptors derive from a human donor with active COVID-19. The donor label of this sample is uncertain. Both conserved end residues are trimmed from each CDR3. Clone size is given for some rows only: seen once, a few or many times, or a class if the clone is expanded.

size: -
V: TRBV25-1
J: TRBJ2-3
CDR3: ASSEETGKWTDTQY

size: -
V: TRBV10-3
J: TRBJ2-3
CDR3: AISRLAADTQY

size: -
V: TRBV11-1
J: TRBJ1-1
CDR3: ASGDRLNTEAF

size: -
V: TRBV15
J: TRBJ2-7
CDR3: ATSRPGNSNEQY

size: -
V: TRBV5-1
J: TRBJ2-1
CDR3: ASSPGLAPIGNEQF

size: -
V: TRBV6-5
J: TRBJ2-7
CDR3: ASSYRGSYEQY

size: once
V: TRBV6-5
J: TRBJ1-4
CDR3: ASSRQGDEKLF

size: -
V: TRBV3-1/TRBV3-2
J: TRBJ1-4
CDR3: ASSRMQGANEKLF

size: -
V: TRBV28
J: TRBJ2-1
CDR3: ASSYTGGGYNEQF

size: few
V: TRBV18
J: TRBJ2-2
CDR3: ASSPRGRDTGELF

size: -
V: TRBV27
J: TRBJ2-5
CDR3: ASSLSIEKETQY

size: once
V: TRBV30
J: TRBJ2-5
CDR3: AWSAGGGGKTQY

size: -
V: TRBV6-5
J: TRBJ2-3
CDR3: ASRYSAGSTDTQY

size: -
V: TRBV6-4
J: TRBJ2-1
CDR3: ASSYGPGNEQF

size: -
V: TRBV5-6
J: TRBJ2-1
CDR3: ASIGGGHYNEQF

size: -
V: TRBV5-5
J: TRBJ2-3
CDR3: ASSTRLAQGADTQY

size: -
V: TRBV3-1/TRBV3-2
J: TRBJ1-1
CDR3: ASSRGGAGMNTEAF

size: -
V: TRBV2
J: TRBJ1-6
CDR3: ASSVLNSPLH

size: -
V: TRBV9
J: TRBJ2-2
CDR3: ASSLSGTNTGELF

size: -
V: TRBV9
J: TRBJ1-5
CDR3: ASSVDGRKGEPQH

size: -
V: TRBV29-1
J: TRBJ2-4
CDR3: SVEWSGGSKNIQY

size: -
V: TRBV18
J: TRBJ2-7
CDR3: ASSTGLILYEQY

size: -
V: TRBV10-3
J: TRBJ2-1
CDR3: AISDRDTSLNEQF

size: -
V: TRBV28
J: TRBJ1-2
CDR3: ASTLRGQGPGGYT

size: -
V: TRBV6-1
J: TRBJ1-1
CDR3: ASSEANYGQSYTEAF

size: -
V: TRBV6-5
J: TRBJ2-7
CDR3: ASSYSRQGRDEQY

size: once
V: TRBV30
J: TRBJ2-1
CDR3: AWTPGGYNEQF

size: -
V: TRBV6-2/TRBV6-3
J: TRBJ2-2
CDR3: ASSYGALGTGELF

size: once
V: TRBV30
J: TRBJ1-2
CDR3: AWKVNGNYGYT

size: -
V: TRBV12-3/TRBV12-4
J: TRBJ2-1
CDR3: ASSQYNEQF

size: -
V: TRBV5-8
J: TRBJ1-4
CDR3: ASSTGTTSTNEKLF

size: -
V: TRBV6-2/TRBV6-3
J: TRBJ2-7
CDR3: ASSSLPRAYEQY

size: -
V: TRBV7-9
J: TRBJ1-1
CDR3: ASSPILGGTEAF

size: medium-sized
V: TRBV24-1
J: TRBJ1-5
CDR3: ATSVAGVSQPQH

size: -
V: TRBV5-5
J: TRBJ1-2
CDR3: ASSLDPGEYGYT

size: once
V: TRBV28
J: TRBJ2-7
CDR3: ASSLQGAYEQY

size: -
V: TRBV19
J: TRBJ2-3
CDR3: ASSIDPPGLAGGPPRTDTQY

size: -
V: TRBV28
J: TRBJ2-3
CDR3: ASSRDSYTDTQY

size: -
V: TRBV7-2
J: TRBJ2-1
CDR3: ASSSIAGTRDEQF

size: -
V: TRBV7-9
J: TRBJ2-1
CDR3: ASSFSVNEQF

size: -
V: TRBV6-5
J: TRBJ1-2
CDR3: ASSYSQGADYGYT

size: -
V: TRBV4-1
J: TRBJ2-1
CDR3: ASSQDLRVEQF

size: -
V: TRBV2
J: TRBJ1-4
CDR3: ASRQTGRNEKLF

size: -
V: TRBV9
J: TRBJ1-2
CDR3: ASSLLTGGYT

size: -
V: TRBV7-2
J: TRBJ1-1
CDR3: ASSRDRATEAF

size: -
V: TRBV6-6
J: TRBJ1-2
CDR3: ASSYSSIRPYGYT

size: -
V: TRBV12-3/TRBV12-4
J: TRBJ1-2
CDR3: ASSAQGNYGYT

size: -
V: TRBV9
J: TRBJ1-1
CDR3: ASSVDQGMNTEAF